These 27 T cell receptor beta chains share one sample of origin, sequenced in a study of blood T cell repertoires in COVID-19. The data were produced by immunoSEQ multiplex PCR, yet TCRdb's version contains in-frame clones alone and is incomplete. Of approximately 500,000 clones listed, 70% to 90% were seen once; the top ten hold 3% to 3.5%. Specimen: peripheral blood. These receptors were collected from a human donor in a cohort sampled during active COVID-19.

CDR3 sequence: CASRTGGRDSPLHF. The CDR3 DNA reads as TGTGCCAGCAGGACAGGGGGAAGGGATTCACCCCTCCACTTT. The chain has TRBV6-5 and TRBJ1-6; 9 nucleotides match TRBD1. From germline, CDR1 is MNHEY and CDR2 SVGAGI. CDR3 size: 14 residues. With V trimmed by 6 bases and J by 8 bases, 5 bases remained unmatched.

The chain joins TRBV7-9 to TRBJ1-5, with D hard to call. V lost 0 bases, J lost 4 bases, and 10 bases lay in between. Germline CDR1 and CDR2: SEHNR and FQNEAQ (reference sequence). This CDR3 comprises 15 residues. The DNA of the CDR3 is TGTGCCAGCAGCTTAGCGGGCAGAAAGAATCAGCCCCAGCATTTT. It specifies CASSLAGRKNQPQHF.

V usage is TRBV7-9 and J usage is TRBJ2-5; 13 bases align to TRBD2. With V trimmed by 5 bases and J by 3 bases, 6 bases remained unmatched. The germline V gene has CDR1 SEHNR and CDR2 FQNEAQ (reference sequence). The CDR3 is 16 residues long. In nucleotides, the CDR3 is TGTGCCAGCAGCACCCGACTAGCGGGAGGTAAAGAGACCCAGTACTTC. Encoded protein: CASSTRLAGGKETQYF.

The rearrangement links TRBV6-4 to TRBJ1-6; TRBD1 agrees at 9 bases. This CDR3 spans 15 amino acids. V shed 0 bases, J shed 9 bases, and the junction held 3 bases outside the gene matches. The V gene's germline CDR1 is MRHNA and CDR2 SNTAGT. This CDR3 is CASSDSGTGTSPLHF. The CDR3 bases are TGTGCCAGCAGTGACTCAGGGACAGGGACTTCACCCCTCCACTTT.

This rearrangement joins TRBV4-1 to TRBJ2-2; 11 bases agree with TRBD2. The CDR3 is 18 amino acids. Germline lookup yields CDR1 MGHRA and CDR2 YSYEKL. J gave up 0 bases and V 2 bases, and 5 bases lay outside the gene matches. In nucleotides, the CDR3 is TGCGCCAGCAGCCAACCCACTAGCGGGAGCGCGAACACCGGGGAGCTGTTTTTT. Its protein product is CASSQPTSGSANTGELFF.

This clone has just one count. CDR3 DNA: TGTGCCAGCAGCTTAGATTCCAGGGGCTATGGCTACACCTTC. The encoded protein is CASSLDSRGYGYTF. The chain uses TRBV11-2 and TRBJ1-2; tentatively, D is TRBD1 (6 bases). The V and J ends lost 0 bases and 4 bases respectively, with 9 bases between them. From germline, CDR1 is SGHAT and CDR2 FQNNGV. This CDR3 has 14 amino acids. Full variable domain (remainder filled in from reference TRBV11-2 and TRBJ1-2): EAGVAQSPRYKIIEKRQSVAFWCNPISGHATLYWYQQILGQGPKLLIQFQNNGVVDDSQLPKDRFSAERLKGVDSTLKIQPAKLEDSAVYLCASSLDSRGYGYTFGSGTRLTVV.

This sequence joins TRBV15 and TRBJ1-1; a weak D match, TRBD1 (5 bases). The CDR3 covers 15 residues. Deletions cut 1 base from V and 4 bases from J, with 13 bases between. The germline gives CDR1 LNHNV, CDR2 YYDKDF (reference sequence). In DNA, the CDR3 is TGTGCCACCAGCAGAGTTGGGGCGGGGGGCACTGAAGCTTTCTTT. Residues: CATSRVGAGGTEAFF.

This rearrangement joins TRBV6-1 to TRBJ1-4; the D gene is possibly TRBD1 (6 bases). The V gene lost 2 bases and the J gene lost 0 bases, with 13 bases spanning the gap. CDR1 and CDR2 from the germline V gene are MNHNS and SASEGT. The CDR3 has 17 residues. The CDR3 reads CASSEYRVSATNEKLFF. For the CDR3, the DNA is TGTGCCAGCAGTGAATACAGGGTCTCAGCAACTAATGAAAAACTGTTTTTT.

The rearrangement joins TRBV4-2 to TRBJ1-2; 7 nucleotides line up with TRBD1. With V trimmed by 2 bases and J by 4 bases, 7 bases remained unmatched. Germline CDR1 reads LGHNA; CDR2 reads YNFKEQ. The CDR3 has 15 amino acids. The CDR3 nucleotides are TGTGCCAGCAGCCAACCAGACAGGGCTGGCTATGGCTACACCTTC. This encodes CASSQPDRAGYGYTF.

This clone showed up just a few times. At the DNA level, this CDR3 is encoded by other sequences in the same sample as well. V gene TRBV30 combines with J gene TRBJ1-5; D perhaps matches TRBD1 (6 bases). V was clipped by 1 base and J by 1 base, with 8 bases between them. Germline lookup yields CDR1 GTSNPN and CDR2 SVGIG (reference sequence). The CDR3 totals 14 residues. For the CDR3, the DNA is TGTGCCTGGAGTGCAGGGGCGAGCAATCAGCCCCAGCATTTT. This encodes CAWSAGASNQPQHF.

J is TRBJ2-5 and V is TRBV28, with TRBD2 matching over 16 bases. Unmatched junction bases numbered 8, after V lost 6 bases and J lost 4 bases. Germline V gene sequence: CDR1 MDHEN, CDR2 SYDVKM. This CDR3 comprises 17 residues. The CDR3 nucleotides are TGTGCCAGCAGCCTTGGGACTAGCGGGAGGGCCAGAGAGACCCAGTACTTC. Its translation: CASSLGTSGRARETQYF. The variable domain in full, completed from reference TRBV28 and TRBJ2-5, reads DVKVTQSSRYLVKRTGEKVFLECVQDMDHENMFWYRQDPGLGLRLIYFSYDVKMKEKGDIPEGYSVSREKKERFSLILESASTNQTSMYLCASSLGTSGRARETQYFGPGTRLLVL.

The chain is built from TRBV9 and TRBJ2-7, with D perhaps TRBD1 (6 bases). This CDR3 has 13 residues. The V end was cut by 4 bases, the J end by 6 bases, with 14 bases between. Germline V lookup: CDR1 SGDLS, CDR2 YYNGEE. The CDR3 region has the DNA TGTGCCAGCAGCCCAGACGACAGGCGCGAGCAGTACTTC. Protein sequence: CASSPDDRREQYF.

The V gene is TRBV5-4, the J gene TRBJ2-2; D is perhaps TRBD2 (7 bases). The length of the CDR3 is 17 residues. Deletions cut 5 bases from V and 4 bases from J, with 21 bases between. Germline lookup yields CDR1 SGHNT and CDR2 YYREEE (reference sequence). Written as DNA, the CDR3 is TGTGCCAGCAGTCTCGAACGGGGGGCCGGAACCACCGGGGAGCTGTTTTTT. This translates into CASSLERGAGTTGELFF. The variable domain in full, completed from reference TRBV5-4 and TRBJ2-2, reads ETGVTQSPTHLIKTRGQQVTLRCSSQSGHNTVSWYQQALGQGPQFIFQYYREEENGRGNFPPRFSGLQFPNYSSELNVNALELDDSALYLCASSLERGAGTTGELFFGEGSRLTVL.

V usage is TRBV7-3 and J usage is TRBJ2-5, with unresolved D. V was shortened by 0 bases and J by 3 bases, with 5 bases between the two germline ends. CDR1 and CDR2 (germline): SGHTA, FQGTGA. The CDR3 has 13 residues. The CDR3 here is CASSLTREETQYF. The CDR3 DNA reads TGTGCCAGCAGCTTAACACGAGAAGAGACCCAGTACTTC. The complete variable domain, with remaining parts taken from reference TRBV7-3 and TRBJ2-5, reads GAGVSQTPSNKVTEKGKYVELRCDPISGHTALYWYRQSLGQGPEFLIYFQGTGAADDSGLPNDRFFAVRPEGSVSTLKIQRTERGDSAVYLCASSLTREETQYFGPGTRLLVL.

The chain is built from TRBV5-6 and TRBJ2-5; 13 positions match TRBD2. Germline CDR1 is SGHDT and CDR2 is YYEEEE. This CDR3 comprises 17 residues. V lost 4 bases, J lost 2 bases, and 8 bases stayed unmatched. The CDR3 protein is CASSPPGTSGNQETQYF. The CDR3 DNA sequence: TGTGCCAGCAGCCCCCCCGGGACTAGCGGGAATCAAGAGACCCAGTACTTC.

Of note for this clone: Other DNA sequences in the same sample also yield this CDR3. The chain combines TRBV7-2 with TRBJ1-1; TRBD1 might be the D (6 bases). Germline assignment: CDR1 SGHTA and CDR2 FQGNSA. With 1 base removed from V and 2 bases from J, the gap between germline ends came to 11 bases. CDR3 length equals 15 residues. The CDR3 here is CASSLGGGRNTEAFF. The DNA for the CDR3 is TGTGCCAGCAGCTTAGGCGGGGGGCGAAACACTGAAGCTTTCTTT. The full variable domain, with the rest looked up from reference TRBV7-2 and TRBJ1-1, is GAGVSQSPSNKVTEKGKDVELRCDPISGHTALYWYRQSLGQGLEFLIYFQGNSAPDKSGLPSDRFSAERTGGSVSTLTIQRTQQEDSAVYLCASSLGGGRNTEAFFGQGTRLTVV.

CDR3 protein: CASSLTGGLGTYNEQFF. CDR3 bases: TGTGCCAGCAGCTTAACGGGGGGACTCGGTACTTACAATGAGCAGTTCTTC. This chain joins TRBV7-3 and TRBJ2-1; D might be TRBD2 (6 bases). The CDR3 length is 17 residues. Germline lookup yields CDR1 SGHTA and CDR2 FQGTGA. V was pared by 0 bases and J by 4 bases, with 16 bases between.

The chain has TRBV30 and TRBJ2-7, with a possible D match to TRBD1 (5 bases). The V and J ends lost 0 bases and 5 bases respectively, with 14 bases between them. CDR3 length equals 14 residues. CDR1 and CDR2 from the germline V gene are GTSNPN and SVGIG (reference sequence). The CDR3 region has the DNA TGTGCCTGGAGTGTACCCCAGGGCCTCAACGAGCAGTACTTC. It translates to CAWSVPQGLNEQYF.

The rearrangement joins TRBV18 to TRBJ2-3; 7 positions match TRBD1. J lost 3 bases, V lost 8 bases, and 5 bases had no gene match. This CDR3 spans 13 amino acids. Germline values: CDR1 KGHSH, CDR2 LQKENI. The CDR3 protein is CASGRGNTDTQYF. The CDR3 DNA follows: TGTGCCAGCGGCAGGGGGAATACAGATACGCAGTATTTT.

The chain joins TRBV19 to TRBJ2-6, with 11 positions matching TRBD1. J lost 3 bases, V lost 6 bases, and 13 bases had no gene match. The germline V gene encodes CDR1 LNHDA and CDR2 SQIVND (reference sequence). This CDR3 region has 19 residues. CDR3 amino acids: CASSISRDRGNSGANVLTF. DNA for the CDR3: TGTGCCAGTAGCATTTCCCGGGACAGGGGGAATAGTGGGGCCAACGTCCTGACTTTC.

This chain joins TRBV24-1 and TRBJ1-1; D gene unclear. The CDR3 extends over 11 amino acids. V lost 5 bases to trimming and J lost 2 bases, with 2 bases between them. CDR1 and CDR2 from the germline V gene are KGHDR and SFDVKD. The CDR3 loop reads CATSANTEAFF. CDR3 bases: TGTGCCACCAGTGCTAACACTGAAGCTTTCTTT.

J is TRBJ2-1 and V is TRBV3-1 (or the pseudogene TRBV3-2), with D uncertain. The CDR3 covers 12 residues. The V gene lost 0 bases and the J gene lost 11 bases, with 8 bases spanning the gap. Germline V gene data show CDR1 as LGHDT and CDR2 as YNNKEL (reference sequence). The CDR3 loop is CASSQDPSKQFF. DNA for the CDR3: TGTGCCAGCAGCCAAGATCCCAGTAAGCAGTTCTTC.

This sequence joins TRBV6-5 and TRBJ2-1, with 13 positions matching TRBD2. CDR1 and CDR2 from the germline V gene are MNHEY and SVGAGI. J lost 9 bases, V lost 2 bases, and 4 bases had no gene match. This CDR3 contains 15 residues. CDR3 loop: CASSYTSGREVEQFF. CDR3 bases: TGTGCCAGCAGTTACACTAGCGGGAGGGAGGTTGAGCAGTTCTTC.

The rearrangement links TRBV19 to TRBJ2-1, with 14 bases matching TRBD2. Trimming at V came to 5 bases and at J to 5 bases, leaving 5 bases not matched to a gene. The CDR3 spans 16 residues. Germline CDR1 is LNHDA and CDR2 is SQIVND (reference sequence). The CDR3 here is CASSPGLAGEDNEQFF. In DNA, the CDR3 is TGTGCCAGTAGTCCGGGACTAGCGGGAGAGGACAATGAGCAGTTCTTC.

V is TRBV28 and J is TRBJ2-7, with D possibly TRBD1 on 6 matching bases. Trimming took 5 bases from V and 4 from J, leaving 12 bases between them. From germline, CDR1 is MDHEN and CDR2 SYDVKM. CDR3 length: 13 amino acids. CDR3 loop: CASSLTQGYEQYF. CDR3 bases: TGTGCCAGCAGTCTGACACAGGGTTACGAGCAGTACTTC.

The V call is TRBV6-2 or TRBV6-3, the J call TRBJ2-1; 12 bases are shared with TRBD2. V dropped 5 bases and J dropped 8; count of bases not matched to a gene: 7. Germline V gives CDR1 MNHEY, CDR2 SVGEGT. CDR3 length: 15 amino acids. CDR3 protein: CASSTRTSGKDEQFF. The CDR3 nucleotides read TGTGCCAGCAGTACCAGGACTAGCGGGAAGGATGAGCAGTTCTTC.

This chain uses TRBV19 with TRBJ1-5; D perhaps matches TRBD1 (6 bases). The CDR3 has 15 residues. V was shortened by 1 base and J by 3 bases, with 10 bases between the two germline ends. In germline, CDR1 is LNHDA, CDR2 SQIVND (reference sequence). CDR3 in amino acids: CASSIGRGNNQPQHF. The DNA for the CDR3 is TGTGCCAGTAGTATAGGAAGGGGGAACAATCAGCCCCAGCATTTT.